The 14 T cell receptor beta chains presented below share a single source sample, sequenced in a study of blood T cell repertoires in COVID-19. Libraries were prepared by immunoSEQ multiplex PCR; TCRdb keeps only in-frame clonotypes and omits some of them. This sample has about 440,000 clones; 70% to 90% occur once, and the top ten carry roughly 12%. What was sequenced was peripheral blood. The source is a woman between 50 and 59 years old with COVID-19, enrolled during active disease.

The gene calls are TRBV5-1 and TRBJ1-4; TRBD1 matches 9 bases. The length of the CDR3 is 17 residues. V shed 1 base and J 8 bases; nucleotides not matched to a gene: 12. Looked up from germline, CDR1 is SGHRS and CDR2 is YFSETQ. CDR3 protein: CASSLWDRERLGEKLFF. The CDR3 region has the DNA TGCGCCAGCAGCTTGTGGGACAGGGAGAGGCTTGGGGAAAAACTGTTTTTT.

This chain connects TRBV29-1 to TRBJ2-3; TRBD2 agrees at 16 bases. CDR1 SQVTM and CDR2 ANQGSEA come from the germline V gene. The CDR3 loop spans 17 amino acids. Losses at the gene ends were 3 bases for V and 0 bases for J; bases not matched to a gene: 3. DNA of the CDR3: TGCAGCGTTGAGGGACTAGCGGGGGGGATGAGCACAGATACGCAGTATTTT. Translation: CSVEGLAGGMSTDTQYF.

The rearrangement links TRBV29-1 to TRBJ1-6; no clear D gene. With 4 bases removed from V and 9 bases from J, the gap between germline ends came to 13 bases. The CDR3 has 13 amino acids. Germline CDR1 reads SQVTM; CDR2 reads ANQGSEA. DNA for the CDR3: TGCAGCGTTGCCACCGACGGAGGTTCACCCCTCCACTTT. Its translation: CSVATDGGSPLHF.

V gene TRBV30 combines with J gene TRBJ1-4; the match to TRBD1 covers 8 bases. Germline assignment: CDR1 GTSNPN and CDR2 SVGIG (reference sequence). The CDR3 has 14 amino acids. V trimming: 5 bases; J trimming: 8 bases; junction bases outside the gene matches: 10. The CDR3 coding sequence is TGTGCCTGGGAACGACAGGGGCTCGGGGAAAAACTGTTTTTT. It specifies CAWERQGLGEKLFF.

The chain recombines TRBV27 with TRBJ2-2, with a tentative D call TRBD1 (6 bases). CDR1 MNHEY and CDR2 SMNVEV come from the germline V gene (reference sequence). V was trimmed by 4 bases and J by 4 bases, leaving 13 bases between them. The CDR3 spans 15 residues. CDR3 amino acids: CASSSTGMGTGELFF. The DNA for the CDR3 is TGTGCCAGCAGTTCCACAGGGATGGGCACCGGGGAGCTGTTTTTT.

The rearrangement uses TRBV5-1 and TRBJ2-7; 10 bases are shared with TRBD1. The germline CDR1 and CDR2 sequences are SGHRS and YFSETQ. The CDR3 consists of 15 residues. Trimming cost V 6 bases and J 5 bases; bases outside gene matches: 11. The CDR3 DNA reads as TGCGCCAGCACCCAAGTCCCGGGACAGGGGAACGAGCAGTACTTC. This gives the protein CASTQVPGQGNEQYF.

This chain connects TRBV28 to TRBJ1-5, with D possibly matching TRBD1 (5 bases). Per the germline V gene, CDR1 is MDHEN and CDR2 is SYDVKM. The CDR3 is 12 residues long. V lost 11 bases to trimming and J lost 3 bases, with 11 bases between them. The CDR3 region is CAGSGPNQPQHF. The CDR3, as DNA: TGTGCCGGATCAGGGCCCAATCAGCCCCAGCATTTT.

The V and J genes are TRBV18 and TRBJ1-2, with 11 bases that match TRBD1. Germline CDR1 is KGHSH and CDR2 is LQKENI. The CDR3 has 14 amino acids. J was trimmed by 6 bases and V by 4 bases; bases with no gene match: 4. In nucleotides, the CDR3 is TGTGCCAGCTCACTTGGACAGGGGGCCAATGGCTACACCTTC. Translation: CASSLGQGANGYTF.

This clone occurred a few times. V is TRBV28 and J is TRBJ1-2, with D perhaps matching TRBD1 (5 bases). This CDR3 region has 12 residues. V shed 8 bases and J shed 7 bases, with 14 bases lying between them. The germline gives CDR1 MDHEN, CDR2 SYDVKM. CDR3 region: CASGSGIRGYTF. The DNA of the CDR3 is TGTGCCAGCGGATCAGGGATCCGTGGCTACACCTTC.

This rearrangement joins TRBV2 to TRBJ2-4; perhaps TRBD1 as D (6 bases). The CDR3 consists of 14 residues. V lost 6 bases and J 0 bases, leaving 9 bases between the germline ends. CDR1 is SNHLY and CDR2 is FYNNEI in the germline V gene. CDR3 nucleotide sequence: TGTGCCAGCAGAAACAGGGTAGCCAAAAACATTCAGTACTTC. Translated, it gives CASRNRVAKNIQYF.

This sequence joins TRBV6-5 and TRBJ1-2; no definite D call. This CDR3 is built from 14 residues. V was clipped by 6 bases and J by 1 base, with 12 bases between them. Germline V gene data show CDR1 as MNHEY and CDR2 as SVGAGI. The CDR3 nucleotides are TGTGCCAGCAGCAAGATACAGAATAACTATGGCTACACCTTC. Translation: CASSKIQNNYGYTF.

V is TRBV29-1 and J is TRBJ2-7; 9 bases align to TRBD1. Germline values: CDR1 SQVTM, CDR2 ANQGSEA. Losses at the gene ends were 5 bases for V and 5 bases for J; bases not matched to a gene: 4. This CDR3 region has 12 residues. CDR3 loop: CSVPGQGNEQYF. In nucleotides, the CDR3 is TGCAGCGTTCCGGGACAGGGAAACGAGCAGTACTTC.

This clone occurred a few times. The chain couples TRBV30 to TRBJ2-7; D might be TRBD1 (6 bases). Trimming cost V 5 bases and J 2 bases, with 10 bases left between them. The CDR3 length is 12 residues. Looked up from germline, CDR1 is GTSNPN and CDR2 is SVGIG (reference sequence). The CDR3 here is CAWGGQAYEQYF. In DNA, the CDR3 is TGTGCCTGGGGGGGCCAGGCCTACGAGCAGTACTTC.

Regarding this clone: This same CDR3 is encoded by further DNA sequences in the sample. CDR3 DNA: TGTGCCAGCAGCTCCGGACTAGCGACAGATACGCAGTATTTT. Translated, it gives CASSSGLATDTQYF. J is TRBJ2-3 and V is TRBV7-3; 9 positions match TRBD2. This CDR3 region has 14 residues. The V and J ends lost 4 bases and 3 bases, in that order; junction bases with no gene match: 2. CDR1 is SGHTA and CDR2 is FQGTGA in the germline V gene.